This TCR beta chain is drawn from a study of early T cells in non-severe SARS-CoV-2 infection. Study information: Bulk RNA from unsorted whole blood was sequenced; chains were unpaired.

This clonotype was observed at least ten times. Germline loops: CDR1 SGHAT, CDR2 FQNNGV. V lost 6 bases and J lost 0; bases outside the gene matches: 6. This CDR3 has 16 amino acids. TCRdb ran MiXCR on the 5' RACE reads and lists one entry per CDR3 protein. Of some 39,000 distinct CDR3 sequences listed, roughly 7.3% are singletons. The chain couples TRBV11-2 to TRBJ2-5; TRBD2 matches at 11 bases. The TCR was taken from an adult who was a healthcare worker with PCR-confirmed SARS-CoV-2 infection or an uninfected control (not recorded which). Input material: whole blood. The CDR3 nucleotides are TGTGCCAGCAGGACCGGGACTAGCGGATACCAAGAGACCCAGTACTTC. Translating it yields CASRTGTSGYQETQYF.